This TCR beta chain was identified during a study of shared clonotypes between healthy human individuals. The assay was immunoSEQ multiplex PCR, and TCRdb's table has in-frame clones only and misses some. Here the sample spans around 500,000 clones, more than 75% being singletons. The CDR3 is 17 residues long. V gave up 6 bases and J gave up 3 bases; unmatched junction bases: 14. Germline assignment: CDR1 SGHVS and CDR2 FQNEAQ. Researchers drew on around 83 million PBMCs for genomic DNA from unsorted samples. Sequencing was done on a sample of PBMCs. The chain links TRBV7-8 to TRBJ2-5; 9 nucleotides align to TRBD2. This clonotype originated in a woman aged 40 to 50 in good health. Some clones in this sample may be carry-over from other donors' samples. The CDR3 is CASRPTPSGIVEETQYF. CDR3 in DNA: TGTGCCAGCAGACCAACCCCTAGCGGGATAGTCGAAGAGACCCAGTACTTC.